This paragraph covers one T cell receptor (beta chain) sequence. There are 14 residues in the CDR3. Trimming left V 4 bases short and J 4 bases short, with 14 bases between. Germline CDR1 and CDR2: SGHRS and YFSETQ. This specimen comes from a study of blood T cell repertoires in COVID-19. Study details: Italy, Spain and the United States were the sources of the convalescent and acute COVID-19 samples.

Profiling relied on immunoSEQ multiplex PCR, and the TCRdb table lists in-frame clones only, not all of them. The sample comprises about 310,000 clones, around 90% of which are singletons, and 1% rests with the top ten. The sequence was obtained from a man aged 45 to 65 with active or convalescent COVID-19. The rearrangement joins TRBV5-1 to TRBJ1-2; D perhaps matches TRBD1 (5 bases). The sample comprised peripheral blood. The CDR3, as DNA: TGCGCCAGCAGCACGGGACCGGGAGGCTATGGCTACACCTTC. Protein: CASSTGPGGYGYTF.